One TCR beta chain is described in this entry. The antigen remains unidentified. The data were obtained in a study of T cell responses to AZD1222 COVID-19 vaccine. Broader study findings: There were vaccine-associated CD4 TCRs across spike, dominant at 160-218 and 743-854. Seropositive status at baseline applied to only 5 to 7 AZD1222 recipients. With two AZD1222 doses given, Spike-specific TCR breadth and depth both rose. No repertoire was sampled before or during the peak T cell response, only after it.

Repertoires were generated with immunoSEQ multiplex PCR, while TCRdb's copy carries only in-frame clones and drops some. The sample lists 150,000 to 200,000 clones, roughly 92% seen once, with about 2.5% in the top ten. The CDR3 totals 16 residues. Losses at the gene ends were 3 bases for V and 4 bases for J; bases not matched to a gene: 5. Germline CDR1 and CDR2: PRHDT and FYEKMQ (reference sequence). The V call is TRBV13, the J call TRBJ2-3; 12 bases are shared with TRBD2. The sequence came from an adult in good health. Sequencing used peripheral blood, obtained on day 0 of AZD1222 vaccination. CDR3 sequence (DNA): TGTGCCAGCAGCTTGCGGACTAGCGGGGTTTCAGATACGCAGTATTTT. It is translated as CASSLRTSGVSDTQYF.